This TCR beta chain was captured by sequencing in a study of beta chain features in type 1 diabetes. Study-wide findings and caveats: Within the patient group, naive, central memory and Treg TCRB repertoires appeared more similar to each other than within healthy donors.

This clone was seen only a few times. Its antigen is not known. Germline V lookup: CDR1 SEHNR, CDR2 FQNEAQ (reference sequence). CDR3 length: 15 amino acids. Trimming removed 1 base from V and 2 bases from J, with 9 bases in between. What was sequenced were expressed TCRB transcripts, since all of the isolated RNA had been reverse transcribed. An average of about 3.4 million reads was obtained for naive, central memory and regulatory T cell samples. Assay used: immunoSEQ multiplex PCR; TCRdb lists only in-frame clones, some missing. The sample yields 250,000 or so clones, over 65% seen once. The sequenced sample was naive CD4+ T cells from blood. The clonotype originates from a man aged 25-45 years in good health. The V call is TRBV7-9, the J call TRBJ2-1; D is unresolved. For the CDR3, the DNA is TGTGCCAGCAGCTTAGGAGGAGTTACCTACAATGAGCAGTTCTTC. Protein sequence: CASSLGGVTYNEQFF.